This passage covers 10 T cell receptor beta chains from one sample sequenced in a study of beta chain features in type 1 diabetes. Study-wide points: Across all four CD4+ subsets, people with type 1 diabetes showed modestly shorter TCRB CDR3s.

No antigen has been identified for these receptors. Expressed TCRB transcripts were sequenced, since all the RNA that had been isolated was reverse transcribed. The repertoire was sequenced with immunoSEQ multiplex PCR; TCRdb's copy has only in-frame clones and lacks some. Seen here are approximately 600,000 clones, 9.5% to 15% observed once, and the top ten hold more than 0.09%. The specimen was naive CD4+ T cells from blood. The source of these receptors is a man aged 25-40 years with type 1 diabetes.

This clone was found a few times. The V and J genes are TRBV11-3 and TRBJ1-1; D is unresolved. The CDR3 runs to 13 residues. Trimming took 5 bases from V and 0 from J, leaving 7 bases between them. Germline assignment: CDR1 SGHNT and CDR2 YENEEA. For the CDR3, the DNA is TGTGCCAGCAGCCGAAGAATGAACACTGAAGCTTTCTTT. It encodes CASSRRMNTEAFF.

CDR3 residues: CASSERTGHSNTGELFF. CDR3 nucleotides: TGTGCCAGCAGTGAGCGGACAGGCCACTCGAACACCGGGGAGCTGTTTTTT. This rearrangement joins TRBV2 to TRBJ2-2; TRBD1 matches 7 bases. Germline-derived CDR1 and CDR2 are SNHLY and FYNNEI. The CDR3 is 17 residues long. V lost 3 bases to trimming and J lost 0 bases; unmatched junction nucleotides: 7.

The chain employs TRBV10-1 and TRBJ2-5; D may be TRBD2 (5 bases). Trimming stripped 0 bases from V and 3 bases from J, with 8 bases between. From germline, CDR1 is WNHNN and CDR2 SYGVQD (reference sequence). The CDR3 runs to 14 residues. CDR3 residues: CASSESGREETQYF. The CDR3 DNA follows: TGCGCCAGCAGTGAGTCAGGGAGAGAAGAGACCCAGTACTTC.

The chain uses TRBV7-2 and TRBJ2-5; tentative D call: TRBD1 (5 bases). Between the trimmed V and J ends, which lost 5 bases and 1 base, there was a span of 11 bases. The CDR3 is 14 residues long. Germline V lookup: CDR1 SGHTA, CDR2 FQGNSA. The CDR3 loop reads CASSPSGIQETQYF. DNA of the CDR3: TGTGCCAGCAGCCCATCAGGGATCCAAGAGACCCAGTACTTC.

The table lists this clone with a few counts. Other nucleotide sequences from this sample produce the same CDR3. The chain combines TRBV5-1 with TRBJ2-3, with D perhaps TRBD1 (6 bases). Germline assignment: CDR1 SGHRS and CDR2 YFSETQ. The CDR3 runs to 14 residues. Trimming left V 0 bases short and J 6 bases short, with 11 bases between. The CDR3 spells CASSLGQGSDTQYF. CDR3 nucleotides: TGCGCCAGCAGCTTGGGGCAGGGGTCGGATACGCAGTATTTT. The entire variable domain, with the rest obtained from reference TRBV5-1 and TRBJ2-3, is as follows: KAGVTQTPRYLIKTRGQQVTLSCSPISGHRSVSWYQQTPGQGLQFLFEYFSETQRNKGNFPGRFSGRQFSNSRSEMNVSTLELGDSALYLCASSLGQGSDTQYFGPGTRLTVL.

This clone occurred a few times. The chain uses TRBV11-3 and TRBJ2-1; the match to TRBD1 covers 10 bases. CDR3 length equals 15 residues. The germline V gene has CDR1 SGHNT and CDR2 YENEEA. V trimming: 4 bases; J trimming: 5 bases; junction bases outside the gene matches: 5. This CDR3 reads CASSYWDRGNNEQFF. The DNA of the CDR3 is TGTGCCAGCAGCTACTGGGACAGGGGAAACAATGAGCAGTTCTTC. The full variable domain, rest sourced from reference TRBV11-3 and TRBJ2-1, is EAGVVQSPRYKIIEKKQPVAFWCNPISGHNTLYWYLQNLGQGPELLIRYENEEAVDDSQLPKDRFSAERLKGVDSTLKIQPAELGDSAVYLCASSYWDRGNNEQFFGPGTRLTVL.

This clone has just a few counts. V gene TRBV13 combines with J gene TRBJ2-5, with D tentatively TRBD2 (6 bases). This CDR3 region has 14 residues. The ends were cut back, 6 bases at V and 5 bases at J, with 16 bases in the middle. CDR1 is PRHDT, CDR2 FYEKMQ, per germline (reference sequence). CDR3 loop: CASSRGGTGETQYF. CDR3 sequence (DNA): TGTGCCAGCAGTCGGGGAGGTACGGGGGAGACCCAGTACTTC.

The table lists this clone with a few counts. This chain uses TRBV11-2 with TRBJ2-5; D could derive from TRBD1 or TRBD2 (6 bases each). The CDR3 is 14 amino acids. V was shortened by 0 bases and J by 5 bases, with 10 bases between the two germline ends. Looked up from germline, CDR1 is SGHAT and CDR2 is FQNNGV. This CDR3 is CASSLDQGRETQYF. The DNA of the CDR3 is TGTGCCAGCAGCTTAGATCAGGGGAGGGAGACCCAGTACTTC.

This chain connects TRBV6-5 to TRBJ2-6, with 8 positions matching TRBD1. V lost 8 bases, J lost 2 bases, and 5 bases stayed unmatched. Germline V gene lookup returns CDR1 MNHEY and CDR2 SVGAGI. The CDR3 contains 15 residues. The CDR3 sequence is CASGETGAGANVLTF. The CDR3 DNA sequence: TGTGCCAGCGGGGAGACAGGGGCTGGGGCCAACGTCCTGACTTTC.

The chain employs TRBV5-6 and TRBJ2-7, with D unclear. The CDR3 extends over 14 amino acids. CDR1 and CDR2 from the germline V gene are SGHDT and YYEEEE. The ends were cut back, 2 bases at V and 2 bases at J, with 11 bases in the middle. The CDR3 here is CASSLSPATYEQYF. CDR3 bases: TGTGCCAGCAGCTTAAGCCCAGCAACCTACGAGCAGTACTTC.